These 17 T cell receptor beta chains came from one sample sequenced in a study of blood T cell repertoires in COVID-19. This table comes from immunoSEQ multiplex PCR, and its TCRdb copy is limited to in-frame clones, with some not included. The sample has 250,000 to 350,000 clones; about 85% are singletons. The material sequenced was peripheral blood. The receptors were gathered from a man between 18 and 35 years old with active or convalescent COVID-19.

This chain uses TRBV6-5 with TRBJ1-4; 8 bases align to TRBD1. With 2 bases clipped from V and 7 bases from J, the junction kept 6 bases outside the gene matches. This CDR3 has 15 residues. Germline CDR1 is MNHEY and CDR2 is SVGAGI. The CDR3 is CASSYPGGIGEKLFF. DNA of the CDR3: TGTGCCAGCAGTTACCCAGGGGGCATCGGTGAAAAACTGTTTTTT.

The rearrangement links TRBV7-9 to TRBJ1-2, with D unclear. Germline V gives CDR1 SEHNR, CDR2 FQNEAQ (reference sequence). Between the trimmed V and J ends, which lost 4 bases and 8 bases, there was a span of 17 bases. CDR3 length equals 14 residues. CDR3 loop: CASSSVRLPGGYTF. In nucleotides, the CDR3 is TGTGCCAGCAGCTCTGTCAGGCTACCCGGCGGCTACACCTTC.

The chain carries TRBV20-1 and TRBJ1-4; no definite D call. CDR1 is DFQATT, CDR2 SNEGSKA, per germline (reference sequence). There are 13 residues in the CDR3. V was trimmed by 3 bases and J by 5 bases, leaving 10 bases between them. As DNA, the CDR3 is TGCAGTGCTAGTATCCAGGTGAATGAAAAACTGTTTTTT. Residues: CSASIQVNEKLFF.

This rearrangement joins TRBV7-9 to TRBJ1-1; D remains ambiguous. The CDR3 runs to 12 residues. Germline V gene data show CDR1 as SEHNR and CDR2 as FQNEAQ (reference sequence). V gave up 4 bases and J gave up 5 bases, with 8 bases separating them. In DNA form, the CDR3 reads TGTGCCAGCAGCTGGGGAGATACTGAAGCTTTCTTT. It encodes CASSWGDTEAFF.

This clone was recorded once. The V gene is TRBV2, the J gene TRBJ1-5; 7 nucleotides match TRBD1. Germline V gene lookup returns CDR1 SNHLY and CDR2 FYNNEI. V gave up 6 bases and J gave up 1 base; unmatched junction bases: 9. The CDR3 is 16 amino acids. CDR3 DNA sequence: TGTGCCAGCAGACCTAGACAGGGTCGGAGCAATCAGCCCCAGCATTTT. The encoded protein is CASRPRQGRSNQPQHF.

The rearrangement uses TRBV19 and TRBJ2-4, with D perhaps TRBD1 (7 bases). CDR1 and CDR2 from the germline V gene are LNHDA and SQIVND (reference sequence). The CDR3 is 16 residues long. The V end lost 6 bases, the J end lost 3 bases, and 18 bases lay between the germline ends. The CDR3 protein is CASSLNHQGGKNIQYF. As DNA, the CDR3 is TGTGCCAGTAGCCTCAATCATCAGGGGGGCAAAAACATTCAGTACTTC.

The chain joins TRBV6-6 to TRBJ1-5; D gene uncertain. The CDR3 has 16 amino acids. Germline loops: CDR1 MNHNY, CDR2 SVGAGI (reference sequence). Trimming cost V 0 bases and J 4 bases, with 13 bases left between them. The CDR3 DNA is TGTGCCAGCAGTTACTCGATAACGGGCGGGAATCAGCCCCAGCATTTT. It specifies CASSYSITGGNQPQHF.

The chain uses TRBV27 and TRBJ2-1, with D perhaps TRBD2 (6 bases). The V gene's germline CDR1 is MNHEY and CDR2 SMNVEV (reference sequence). V lost 5 bases to trimming and J lost 6 bases, with 14 bases between them. There are 14 residues in the CDR3. The CDR3: CASSTSRLVNEQFF. CDR3 coding DNA: TGTGCCAGCAGTACTAGCCGGTTGGTCAATGAGCAGTTCTTC.

The CDR3 reads CASSLGTGDSEQYF. The CDR3 nucleotides are TGTGCCAGCAGCTTAGGGACAGGGGATAGCGAGCAGTACTTC. The chain is built from TRBV11-3 and TRBJ2-7, with TRBD1 matching 9 bases. The J segment lost 6 bases and the V segment lost 1 base, leaving 4 bases of the junction unmatched. The CDR3 is 14 amino acids. CDR1 and CDR2 (germline): SGHNT, YENEEA.

The chain employs TRBV6-5 and TRBJ2-1, with a tentative D call TRBD2 (5 bases). Germline loops: CDR1 MNHEY, CDR2 SVGAGI. The V end lost 10 bases, the J end lost 0 bases, and 10 bases lay between the germline ends. This CDR3 has 13 residues. Here the CDR3 DNA reads TGTGCCACTTCCGGGGTCTCCTACAATGAGCAGTTCTTC. Its protein is CATSGVSYNEQFF.

This chain uses TRBV18 with TRBJ2-1; TRBD2 matches 7 bases. V lost 0 bases to trimming and J lost 4 bases; unmatched junction nucleotides: 0. Germline V gene data show CDR1 as KGHSH and CDR2 as LQKENI. The CDR3 sequence is 14 residues long. The CDR3: CASSPPSGYNEQFF. CDR3 DNA sequence: TGTGCCAGCTCACCACCTAGCGGGTACAATGAGCAGTTCTTC. Looking up the rest from reference TRBV18 and TRBJ2-1 gives the full variable domain: NAGVMQNPRHLVRRRGQEARLRCSPMKGHSHVYWYRQLPEEGLKFMVYLQKENIIDESGMPKERFSAEFPKEGPSILRIQQVVRGDSAAYFCASSPPSGYNEQFFGPGTRLTVL.

The chain carries TRBV7-9 and TRBJ1-3; no reliable D call. The CDR3 is 17 residues long. The V and J ends lost 3 bases and 2 bases respectively, with 17 bases between them. Germline V gene data show CDR1 as SEHNR and CDR2 as FQNEAQ (reference sequence). The CDR3 bases are TGTGCCAGCAGCTTGGTCTTGTCGGGAACAACTGGAAACACCATATATTTT. Its translation: CASSLVLSGTTGNTIYF.

A few counts support this clone. This chain uses TRBV10-3 with TRBJ2-7; 8 bases are a match to TRBD1. Per germline, CDR1 ENHRY and CDR2 SYGVKD. This CDR3 region has 14 residues. With 2 bases clipped from V and 4 bases from J, the junction kept 4 bases outside the gene matches. The CDR3 nucleotides read TGTGCCATCAGTGAGACAGGGGGTAGGTACGAGCAGTACTTC. Translation: CAISETGGRYEQYF.

This chain joins TRBV14 and TRBJ1-2, with D maybe TRBD1 (5 bases). The V end lost 0 bases, the J end lost 4 bases, and 12 bases lay between the germline ends. Germline V lookup: CDR1 SGHDN, CDR2 FVKESK. CDR3 length: 15 amino acids. As DNA, the CDR3 is TGTGCCAGCAGCCAAGATTTCGGCGGGGCCTATGGCTACACCTTC. Its protein is CASSQDFGGAYGYTF.

The chain combines TRBV28 with TRBJ1-5; TRBD1 is a possible D gene (6 bases). In germline, CDR1 is MDHEN, CDR2 SYDVKM. Trimming cost V 2 bases and J 4 bases, with 6 bases left between them. The CDR3 is made up of 13 amino acids. DNA of the CDR3: TGTGCCAGCAGTTTAGGGACAAATCAGCCCCAGCATTTT. It is translated as CASSLGTNQPQHF.

This CDR3 is CASSLAWTGGQETQYF. The CDR3 nucleotides are TGTGCCAGCAGCTTAGCTTGGACAGGGGGACAAGAGACCCAGTACTTC. This sequence joins TRBV7-2 and TRBJ2-5, with 10 bases aligning to TRBD1. Germline CDR1 reads SGHTA; CDR2 reads FQGNSA. CDR3 length: 16 amino acids. J gave up 2 bases and V 0 bases, and 3 bases lay outside the gene matches.

The chain uses TRBV24-1 and TRBJ2-3; 9 bases match TRBD1. The ends lost 4 bases at V and 5 bases at J; junction bases unmatched: 9. This CDR3 region has 16 residues. Germline assignment: CDR1 KGHDR and CDR2 SFDVKD. In nucleotides, the CDR3 is TGTGCCACCAGTGACCAAAGACAGGGGGGGGGAGATACGCAGTATTTT. This codes for CATSDQRQGGGDTQYF.